This T cell receptor beta chain appears in the sequencing data of a study of CD8 T cells in ankylosing spondylitis. Regarding the study as a whole: Several highly homologous variants formed a TCR beta motif that appeared characteristic of ankylosing spondylitis blood.

V gave up 7 bases and J gave up 0 bases, with 15 bases separating them. The germline V gene encodes CDR1 SGHDN and CDR2 FVKESK. The CDR3 runs 15 residues. Comment on this clonotype: Its target is not known.

TCRdb reprocessed the 5' RACE reads with MiXCR, giving one entry per CDR3 protein. The profile shows about 130,000 distinct CDR3 sequences, 17% of them singletons. This clonotype was obtained from a male donor with ankylosing spondylitis. V and J are TRBV14 and TRBJ1-1; possible D gene TRBD1, 5 bases. The specimen sequenced was blood, either unsorted or a sorted T cell fraction (not recorded which). CDR3 sequence reads: CASNRAGTVNTEAFF. CDR3 DNA: TGTGCCAGCAACCGCGCAGGGACGGTGAACACTGAAGCTTTCTTT.